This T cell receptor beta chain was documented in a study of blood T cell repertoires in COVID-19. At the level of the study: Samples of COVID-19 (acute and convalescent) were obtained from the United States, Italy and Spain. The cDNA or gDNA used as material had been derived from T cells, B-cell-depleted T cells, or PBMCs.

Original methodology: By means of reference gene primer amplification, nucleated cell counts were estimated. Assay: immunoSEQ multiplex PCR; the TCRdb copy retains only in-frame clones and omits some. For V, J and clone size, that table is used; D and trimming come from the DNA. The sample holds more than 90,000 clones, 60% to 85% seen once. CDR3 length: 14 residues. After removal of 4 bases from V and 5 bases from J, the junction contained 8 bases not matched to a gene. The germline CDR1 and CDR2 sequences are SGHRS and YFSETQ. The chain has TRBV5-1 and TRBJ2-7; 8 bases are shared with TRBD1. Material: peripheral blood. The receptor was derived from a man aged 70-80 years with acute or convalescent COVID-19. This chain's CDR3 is CASSRRTGFDEQYF. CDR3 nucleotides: TGCGCCAGCAGCCGTCGGACAGGGTTCGACGAGCAGTACTTC. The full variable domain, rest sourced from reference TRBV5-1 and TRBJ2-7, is KAGVTQTPRYLIKTRGQQVTLSCSPISGHRSVSWYQQTPGQGLQFLFEYFSETQRNKGNFPGRFSGRQFSNSRSEMNVSTLELGDSALYLCASSRRTGFDEQYFGPGTRLTVT.